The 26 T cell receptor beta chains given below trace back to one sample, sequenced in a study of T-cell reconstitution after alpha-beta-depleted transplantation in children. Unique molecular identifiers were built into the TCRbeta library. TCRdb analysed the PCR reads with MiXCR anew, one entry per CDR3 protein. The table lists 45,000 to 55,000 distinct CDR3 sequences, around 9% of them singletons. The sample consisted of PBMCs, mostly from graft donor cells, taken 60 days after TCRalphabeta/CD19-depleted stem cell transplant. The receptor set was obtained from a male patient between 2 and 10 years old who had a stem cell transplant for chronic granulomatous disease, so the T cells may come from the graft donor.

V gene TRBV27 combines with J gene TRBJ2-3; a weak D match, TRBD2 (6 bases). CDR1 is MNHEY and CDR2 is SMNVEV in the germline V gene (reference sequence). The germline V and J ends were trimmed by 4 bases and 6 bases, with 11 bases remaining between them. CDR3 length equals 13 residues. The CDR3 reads CASSSRLVDTQYF. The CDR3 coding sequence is TGTGCCAGCAGTTCCCGACTAGTCGATACGCAGTATTTT.

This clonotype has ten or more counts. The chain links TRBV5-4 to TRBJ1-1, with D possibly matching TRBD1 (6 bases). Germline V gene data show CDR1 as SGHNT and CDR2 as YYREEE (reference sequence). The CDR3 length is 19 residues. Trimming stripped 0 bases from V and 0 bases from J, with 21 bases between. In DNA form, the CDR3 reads TGTGCCAGCAGCTTGGCCGTTTTGGTAACAGGGACCATGAACACTGAAGCTTTCTTT. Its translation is CASSLAVLVTGTMNTEAFF.

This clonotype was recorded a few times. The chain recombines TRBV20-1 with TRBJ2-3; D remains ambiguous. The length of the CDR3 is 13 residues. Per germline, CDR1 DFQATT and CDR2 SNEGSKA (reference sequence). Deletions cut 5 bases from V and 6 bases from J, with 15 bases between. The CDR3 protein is CSAREVGADTQYF. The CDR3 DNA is TGCAGTGCTCGCGAAGTCGGCGCCGATACGCAGTATTTT.

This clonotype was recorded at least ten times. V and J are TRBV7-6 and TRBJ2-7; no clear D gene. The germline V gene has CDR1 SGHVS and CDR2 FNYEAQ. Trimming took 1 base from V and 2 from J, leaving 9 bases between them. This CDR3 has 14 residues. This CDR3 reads CASSLDSIAYEQYF. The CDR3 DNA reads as TGTGCCAGCAGCTTAGACTCGATAGCCTACGAGCAGTACTTC. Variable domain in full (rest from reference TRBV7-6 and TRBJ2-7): GAGVSQSPRYKVTKRGQDVALRCDPISGHVSLYWYRQALGQGPEFLTYFNYEAQQDKSGLPNDRFSAERPEGSISTLTIQRTEQRDSAMYRCASSLDSIAYEQYFGPGTRLTVT.

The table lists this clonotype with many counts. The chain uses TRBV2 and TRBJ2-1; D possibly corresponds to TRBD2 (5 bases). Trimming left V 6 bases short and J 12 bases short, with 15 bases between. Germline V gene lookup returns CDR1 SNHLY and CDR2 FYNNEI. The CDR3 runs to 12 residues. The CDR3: CASSRLAQGQFF. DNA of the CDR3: TGTGCCAGCAGCCGTCTAGCCCAAGGGCAGTTCTTC.

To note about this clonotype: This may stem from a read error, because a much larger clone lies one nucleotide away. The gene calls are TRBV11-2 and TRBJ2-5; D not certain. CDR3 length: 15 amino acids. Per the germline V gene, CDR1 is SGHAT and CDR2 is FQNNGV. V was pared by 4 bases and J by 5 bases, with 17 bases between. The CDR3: CASSSSPDIRETQYF. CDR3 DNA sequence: TGTGCCAGCAGCTCATCTCCTGACATACGCGAGACCCAGTACTTC.

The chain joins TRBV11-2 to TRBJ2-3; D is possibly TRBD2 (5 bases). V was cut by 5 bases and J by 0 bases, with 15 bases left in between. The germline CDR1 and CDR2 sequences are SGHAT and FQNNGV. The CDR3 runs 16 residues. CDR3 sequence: CASSPGGLFSTDTQYF. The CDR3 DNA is TGTGCCAGCAGCCCCGGAGGCCTTTTTAGCACAGATACGCAGTATTTT.

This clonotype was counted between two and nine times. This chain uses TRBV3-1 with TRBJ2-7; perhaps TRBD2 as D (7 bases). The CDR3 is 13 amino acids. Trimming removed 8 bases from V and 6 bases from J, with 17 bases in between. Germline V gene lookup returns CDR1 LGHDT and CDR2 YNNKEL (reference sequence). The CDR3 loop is CASASGEGIEQYF. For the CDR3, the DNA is TGTGCCAGCGCCTCAGGGGAGGGGATCGAGCAGTACTTC.

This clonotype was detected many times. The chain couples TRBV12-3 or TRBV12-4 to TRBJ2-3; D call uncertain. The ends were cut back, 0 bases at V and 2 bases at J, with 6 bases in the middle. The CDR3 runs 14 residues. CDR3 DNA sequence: TGTGCCAGCAGTTTAGCAGGGTACACAGATACGCAGTATTTT. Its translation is CASSLAGYTDTQYF.

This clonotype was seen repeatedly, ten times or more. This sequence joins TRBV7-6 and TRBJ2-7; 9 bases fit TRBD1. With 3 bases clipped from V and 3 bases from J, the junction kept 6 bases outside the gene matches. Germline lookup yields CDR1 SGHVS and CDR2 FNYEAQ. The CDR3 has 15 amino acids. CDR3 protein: CASSLTGQGNYEQYF. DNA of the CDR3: TGTGCCAGCAGCTTGACCGGACAGGGGAACTACGAGCAGTACTTC.

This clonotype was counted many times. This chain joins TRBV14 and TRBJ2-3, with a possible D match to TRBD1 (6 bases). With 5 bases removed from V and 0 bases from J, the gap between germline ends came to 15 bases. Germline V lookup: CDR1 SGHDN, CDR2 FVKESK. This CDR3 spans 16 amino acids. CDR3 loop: CASSGNRDWSTDTQYF. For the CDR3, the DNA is TGTGCCAGCAGCGGGAACAGGGATTGGAGCACAGATACGCAGTATTTT. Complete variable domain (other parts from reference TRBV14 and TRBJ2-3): EAGVTQFPSHSVIEKGQTVTLRCDPISGHDNLYWYRRVMGKEIKFLLHFVKESKQDESGMPNNRFLAERTGGTYSTLKVQPAELEDSGVYFCASSGNRDWSTDTQYFGPGTRLTVL.

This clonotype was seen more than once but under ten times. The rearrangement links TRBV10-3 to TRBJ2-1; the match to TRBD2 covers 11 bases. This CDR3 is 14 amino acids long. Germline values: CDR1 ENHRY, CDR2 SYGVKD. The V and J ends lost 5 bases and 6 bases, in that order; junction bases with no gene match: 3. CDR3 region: CAISLAGGGNEQFF. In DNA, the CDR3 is TGTGCCATCAGTCTAGCGGGAGGAGGCAATGAGCAGTTCTTC.

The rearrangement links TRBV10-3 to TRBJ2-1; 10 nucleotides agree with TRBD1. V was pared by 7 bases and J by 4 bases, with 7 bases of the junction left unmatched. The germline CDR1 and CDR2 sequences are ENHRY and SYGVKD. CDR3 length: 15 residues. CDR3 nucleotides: TGTGCCATCACCCCGGGACAGGGGCTTTACAATGAGCAGTTCTTC. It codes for CAITPGQGLYNEQFF.

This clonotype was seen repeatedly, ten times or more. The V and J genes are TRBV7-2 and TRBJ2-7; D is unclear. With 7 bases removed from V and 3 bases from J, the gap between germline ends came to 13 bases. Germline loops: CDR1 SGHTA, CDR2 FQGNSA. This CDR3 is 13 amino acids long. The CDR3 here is CASTLPPRYEQYF. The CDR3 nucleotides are TGTGCCAGCACCCTCCCGCCCCGCTACGAGCAGTACTTC.

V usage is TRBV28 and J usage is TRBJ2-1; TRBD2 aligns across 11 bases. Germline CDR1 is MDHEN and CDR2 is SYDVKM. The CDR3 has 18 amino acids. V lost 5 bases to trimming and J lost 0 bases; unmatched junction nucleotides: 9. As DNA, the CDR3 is TGTGCCAGCAGTCTCGGACTAGCGGGTCCTTACTCCTACAATGAGCAGTTCTTC. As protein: CASSLGLAGPYSYNEQFF.

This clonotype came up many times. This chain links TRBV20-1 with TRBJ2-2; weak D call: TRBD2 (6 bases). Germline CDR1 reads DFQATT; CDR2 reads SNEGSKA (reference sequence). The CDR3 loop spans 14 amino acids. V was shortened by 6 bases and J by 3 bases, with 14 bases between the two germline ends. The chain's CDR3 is CSATTGGDTGELFF. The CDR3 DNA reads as TGCAGTGCCACCACCGGCGGGGACACCGGGGAGCTGTTTTTT.

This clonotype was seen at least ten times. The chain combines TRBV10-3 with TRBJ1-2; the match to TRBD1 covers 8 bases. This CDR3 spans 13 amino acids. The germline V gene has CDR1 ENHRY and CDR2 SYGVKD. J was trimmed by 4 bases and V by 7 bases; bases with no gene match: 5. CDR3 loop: CAITRDRFYGYTF. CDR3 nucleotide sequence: TGTGCCATCACAAGGGACAGGTTCTATGGCTACACCTTC.

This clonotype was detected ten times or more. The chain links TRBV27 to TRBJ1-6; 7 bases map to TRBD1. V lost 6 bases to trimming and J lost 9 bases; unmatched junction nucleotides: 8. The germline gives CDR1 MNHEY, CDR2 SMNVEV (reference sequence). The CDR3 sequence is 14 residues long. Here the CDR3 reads CASRVGGVVSPLHF. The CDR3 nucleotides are TGTGCCAGCAGAGTAGGGGGCGTCGTTTCACCCCTCCACTTT.

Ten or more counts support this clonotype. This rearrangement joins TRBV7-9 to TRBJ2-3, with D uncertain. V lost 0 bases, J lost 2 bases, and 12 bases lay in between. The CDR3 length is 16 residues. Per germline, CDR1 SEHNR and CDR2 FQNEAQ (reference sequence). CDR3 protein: CASSLAEGSSTDTQYF. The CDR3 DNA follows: TGTGCCAGCAGCTTAGCGGAAGGTAGTTCCACAGATACGCAGTATTTT. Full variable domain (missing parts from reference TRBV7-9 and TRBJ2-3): DTGVSQNPRHKITKRGQNVTFRCDPISEHNRLYWYRQTLGQGPEFLTYFQNEAQLEKSRLLSDRFSAERPKGSFSTLEIQRTEQGDSAMYLCASSLAEGSSTDTQYFGPGTRLTVL.

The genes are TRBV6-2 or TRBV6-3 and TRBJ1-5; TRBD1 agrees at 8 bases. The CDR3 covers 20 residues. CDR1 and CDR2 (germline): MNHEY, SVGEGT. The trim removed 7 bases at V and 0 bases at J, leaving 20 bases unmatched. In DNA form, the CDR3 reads TGTGCCAGCAACCCAGCCCCCGGACAGGGCGGGTATGGTAGCAATCAGCCCCAGCATTTT. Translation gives CASNPAPGQGGYGSNQPQHF.

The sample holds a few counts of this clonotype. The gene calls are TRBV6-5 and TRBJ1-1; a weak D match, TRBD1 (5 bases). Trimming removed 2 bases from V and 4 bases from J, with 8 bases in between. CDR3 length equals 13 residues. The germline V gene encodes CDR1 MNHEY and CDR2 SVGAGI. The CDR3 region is CASSYLGGTEAFF. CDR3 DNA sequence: TGTGCCAGCAGTTACCTCGGGGGCACTGAAGCTTTCTTT.

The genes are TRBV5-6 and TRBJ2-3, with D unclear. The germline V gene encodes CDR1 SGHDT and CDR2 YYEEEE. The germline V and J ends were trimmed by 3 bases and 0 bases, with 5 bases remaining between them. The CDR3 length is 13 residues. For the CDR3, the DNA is TGTGCCAGCAGCTACACCAGCACAGATACGCAGTATTTT. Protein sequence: CASSYTSTDTQYF.

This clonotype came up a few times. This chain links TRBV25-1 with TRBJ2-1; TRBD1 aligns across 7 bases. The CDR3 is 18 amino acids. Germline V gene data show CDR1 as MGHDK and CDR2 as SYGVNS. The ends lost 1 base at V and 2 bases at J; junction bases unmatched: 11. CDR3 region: CASSELEVRQGAYNEQFF. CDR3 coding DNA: TGTGCCAGCAGTGAATTAGAGGTGAGACAGGGAGCCTACAATGAGCAGTTCTTC.

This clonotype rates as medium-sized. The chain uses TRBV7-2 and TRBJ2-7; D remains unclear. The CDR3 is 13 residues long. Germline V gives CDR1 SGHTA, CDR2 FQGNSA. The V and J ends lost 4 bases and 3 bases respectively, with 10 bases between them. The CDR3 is CASSSGPGYEQYF. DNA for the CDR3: TGTGCCAGCAGCTCAGGACCGGGCTACGAGCAGTACTTC.

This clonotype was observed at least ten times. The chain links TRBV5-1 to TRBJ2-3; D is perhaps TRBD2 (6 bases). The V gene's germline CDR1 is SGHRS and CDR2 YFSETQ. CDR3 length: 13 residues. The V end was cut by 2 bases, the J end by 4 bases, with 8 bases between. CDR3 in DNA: TGCGCCAGCAGCTTAAGGGAGGCAGATACGCAGTATTTT. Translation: CASSLREADTQYF.

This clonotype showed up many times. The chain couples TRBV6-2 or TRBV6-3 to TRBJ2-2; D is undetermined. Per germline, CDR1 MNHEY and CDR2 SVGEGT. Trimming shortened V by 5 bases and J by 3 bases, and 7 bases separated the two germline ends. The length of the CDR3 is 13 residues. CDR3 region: CASSLRDTGELFF. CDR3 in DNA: TGTGCCAGCAGTCTACGAGACACCGGGGAGCTGTTTTTT.